This T cell receptor beta chain came from a study of blood T cell repertoires in COVID-19. V was pared by 0 bases and J by 7 bases, with 18 bases between. The CDR3 extends over 16 amino acids. CDR1 LGHDT and CDR2 YNNKEL come from the germline V gene (reference sequence). In the authors' workflow: Scientists estimated how many nucleated cells there were by amplifying reference gene primers. The assay was immunoSEQ multiplex PCR, and TCRdb's table has in-frame clones only and misses some. The D gene and trimming were derived from the DNA, and the V and J assignments and clone size from that table. Here the sample spans 270,000 or so clones, 84% being singletons.

This clonotype was sampled from a human donor with COVID-19, enrolled during active disease. The donor label of this sample is uncertain. The chain employs TRBV3-1 (or the pseudogene TRBV3-2) and TRBJ1-1, with D maybe TRBD1 (6 bases). The sequenced sample was peripheral blood. The CDR3 loop reads CASSQDWTQGFGEAFF. The CDR3 DNA is TGTGCCAGCAGCCAAGATTGGACACAGGGATTCGGTGAAGCTTTCTTT.